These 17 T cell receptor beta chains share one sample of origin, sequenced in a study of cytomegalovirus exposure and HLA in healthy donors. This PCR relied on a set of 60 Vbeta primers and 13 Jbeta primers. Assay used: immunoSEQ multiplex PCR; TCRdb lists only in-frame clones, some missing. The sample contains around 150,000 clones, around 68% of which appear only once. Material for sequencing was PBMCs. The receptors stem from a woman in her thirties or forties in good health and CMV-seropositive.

The CDR3: CASSLDVGVSYNEQFF. The CDR3 nucleotides are TGTGCCAGCAGCTTAGATGTCGGGGTATCCTACAATGAGCAGTTCTTC. The chain recombines TRBV5-4 with TRBJ2-1, with D perhaps matching TRBD2 (5 bases). The CDR3 contains 16 residues. V was cut by 2 bases and J by 1 base, with 13 bases left in between. Per the germline V gene, CDR1 is SGHNT and CDR2 is YYREEE (reference sequence). Variable domain in full (rest from reference TRBV5-4 and TRBJ2-1): ETGVTQSPTHLIKTRGQQVTLRCSSQSGHNTVSWYQQALGQGPQFIFQYYREEENGRGNFPPRFSGLQFPNYSSELNVNALELDDSALYLCASSLDVGVSYNEQFFGPGTRLTVL.

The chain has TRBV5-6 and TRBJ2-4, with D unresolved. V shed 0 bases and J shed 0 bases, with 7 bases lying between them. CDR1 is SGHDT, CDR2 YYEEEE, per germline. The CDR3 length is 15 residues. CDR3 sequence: CASSLGQIAKNIQYF. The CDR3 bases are TGTGCCAGCAGCTTGGGGCAGATAGCCAAAAACATTCAGTACTTC.

The CDR3 spells CASSLGPRTGETEAFF. Here the CDR3 DNA reads TGCGCCAGCAGCTTGGGTCCGAGGACAGGGGAAACTGAAGCTTTCTTT. This sequence joins TRBV5-1 and TRBJ1-1, with TRBD1 matching 9 bases. Germline CDR1 and CDR2: SGHRS and YFSETQ. The CDR3 covers 16 residues. Trimming at V came to 0 bases and at J to 5 bases, leaving 8 bases not matched to a gene.

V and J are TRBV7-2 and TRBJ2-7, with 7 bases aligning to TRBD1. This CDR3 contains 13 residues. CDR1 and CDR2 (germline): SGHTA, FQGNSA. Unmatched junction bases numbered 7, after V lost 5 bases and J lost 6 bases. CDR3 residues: CASSTTGAGEQYF. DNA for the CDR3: TGTGCCAGCAGCACCACAGGGGCGGGCGAGCAGTACTTC.

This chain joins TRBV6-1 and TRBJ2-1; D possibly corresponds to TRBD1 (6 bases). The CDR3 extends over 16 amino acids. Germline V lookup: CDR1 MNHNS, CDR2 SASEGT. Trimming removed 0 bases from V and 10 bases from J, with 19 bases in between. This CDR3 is CASSEAGRGHKVEQFF. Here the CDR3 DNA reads TGTGCCAGCAGTGAAGCGGGACGGGGACATAAGGTAGAGCAGTTCTTC.

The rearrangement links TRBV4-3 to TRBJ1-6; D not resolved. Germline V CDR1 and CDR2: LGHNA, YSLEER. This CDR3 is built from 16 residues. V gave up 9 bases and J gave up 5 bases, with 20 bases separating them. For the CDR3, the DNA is TGCGCCAGTACAGACCAGTTCGGAGGGAATAATTCACCCCTCCACTTT. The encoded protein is CASTDQFGGNNSPLHF.

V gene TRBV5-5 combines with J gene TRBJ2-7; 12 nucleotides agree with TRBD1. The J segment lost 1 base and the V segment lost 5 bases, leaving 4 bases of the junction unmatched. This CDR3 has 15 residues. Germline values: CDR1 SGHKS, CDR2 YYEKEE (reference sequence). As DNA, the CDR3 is TGTGCCAGCAGGGGGACAGGGGGCGCTTCCTACGAGCAGTACTTC. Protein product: CASRGTGGASYEQYF.

CDR3 nucleotide sequence: TGTGCCAGCAGCGTTGACAGGGCCGGCACTGAAGCTTTCTTT. It is translated as CASSVDRAGTEAFF. The genes are TRBV2 and TRBJ1-1, with TRBD1 matching 7 bases. There are 14 residues in the CDR3. CDR1 SNHLY and CDR2 FYNNEI come from the germline V gene. V was clipped by 6 bases and J by 4 bases; unmatched bases: 8.

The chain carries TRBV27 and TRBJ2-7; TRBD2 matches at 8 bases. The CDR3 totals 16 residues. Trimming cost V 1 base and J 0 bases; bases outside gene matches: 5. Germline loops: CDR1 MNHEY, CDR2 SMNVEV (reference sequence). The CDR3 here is CASSLLAGRVSYEQYF. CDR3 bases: TGTGCCAGCAGTTTATTAGCCGGGAGGGTCTCCTACGAGCAGTACTTC.

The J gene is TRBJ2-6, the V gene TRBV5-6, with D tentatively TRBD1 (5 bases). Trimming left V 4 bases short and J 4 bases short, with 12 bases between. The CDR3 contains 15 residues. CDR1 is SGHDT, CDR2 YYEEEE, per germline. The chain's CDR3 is CASSPDISGANVLTF. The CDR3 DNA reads TGTGCCAGCAGCCCGGACATATCCGGGGCCAACGTCCTGACTTTC.

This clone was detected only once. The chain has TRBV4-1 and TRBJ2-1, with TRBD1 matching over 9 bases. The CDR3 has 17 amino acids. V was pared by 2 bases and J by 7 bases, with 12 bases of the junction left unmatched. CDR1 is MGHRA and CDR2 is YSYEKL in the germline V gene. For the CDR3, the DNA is TGCGCCAGCAGCCAATCTTCATTCGGACAGGGGAGGAATGAGCAGTTCTTC. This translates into CASSQSSFGQGRNEQFF.

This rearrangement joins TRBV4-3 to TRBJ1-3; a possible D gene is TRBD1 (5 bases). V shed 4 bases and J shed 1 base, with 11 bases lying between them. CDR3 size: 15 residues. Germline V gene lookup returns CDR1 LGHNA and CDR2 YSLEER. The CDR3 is CASSLQVQSGNTIYF. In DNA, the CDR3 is TGCGCCAGCAGCCTACAGGTCCAATCTGGAAACACCATATATTTT.

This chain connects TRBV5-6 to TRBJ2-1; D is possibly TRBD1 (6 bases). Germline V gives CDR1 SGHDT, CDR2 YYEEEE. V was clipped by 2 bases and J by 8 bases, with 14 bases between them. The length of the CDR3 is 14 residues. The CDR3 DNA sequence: TGTGCCAGCAGCTTTCGGGCAGGGGCCCATGAGCAGTTCTTC. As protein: CASSFRAGAHEQFF.

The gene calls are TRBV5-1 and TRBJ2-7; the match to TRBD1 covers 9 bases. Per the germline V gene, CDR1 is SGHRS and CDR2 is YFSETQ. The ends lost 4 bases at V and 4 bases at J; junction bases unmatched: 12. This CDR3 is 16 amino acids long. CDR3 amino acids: CASSVQGAEGIYEQYF. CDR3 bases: TGCGCCAGCAGCGTACAGGGGGCAGAGGGAATATACGAGCAGTACTTC.

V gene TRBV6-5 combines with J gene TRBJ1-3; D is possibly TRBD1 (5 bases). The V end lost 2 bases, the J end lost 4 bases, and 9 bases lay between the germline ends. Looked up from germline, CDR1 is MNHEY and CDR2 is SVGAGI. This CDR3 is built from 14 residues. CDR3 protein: CASSYMGLGNTIYF. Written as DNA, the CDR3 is TGTGCCAGCAGTTACATGGGGCTAGGAAACACCATATATTTT.

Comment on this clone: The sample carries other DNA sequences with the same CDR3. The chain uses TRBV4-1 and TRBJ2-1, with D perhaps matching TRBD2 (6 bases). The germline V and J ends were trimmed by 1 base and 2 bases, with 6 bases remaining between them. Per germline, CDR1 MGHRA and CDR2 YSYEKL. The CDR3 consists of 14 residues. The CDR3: CASSQAGAYNEQFF. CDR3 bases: TGCGCCAGCAGCCAAGCGGGGGCCTACAATGAGCAGTTCTTC.

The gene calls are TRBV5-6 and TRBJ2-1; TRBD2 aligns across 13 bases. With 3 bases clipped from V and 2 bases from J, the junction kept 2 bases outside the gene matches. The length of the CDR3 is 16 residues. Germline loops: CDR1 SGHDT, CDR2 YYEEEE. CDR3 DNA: TGTGCCAGCAGCTGGGGACTAGCGGGGACCTACAATGAGCAGTTCTTC. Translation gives CASSWGLAGTYNEQFF.